This TCR beta chain was captured in a study of cytomegalovirus exposure and HLA in healthy donors. About this clone: Different DNA sequences within this sample yield the same CDR3.

Trimming left V 5 bases short and J 1 base short, with 3 bases between. Germline CDR1 is MNHNY and CDR2 is SVGAGI (reference sequence). The CDR3 spans 11 residues. It was with 60 Vbeta and 13 Jbeta primers that the PCR ran. The method was immunoSEQ multiplex PCR; TCRdb's version includes in-frame clones alone and lacks a portion of them. The top ten clones hold 1% to 1.5% of a sample with 180,000 or so clones, roughly 9.5% of them seen once. The specimen sequenced was PBMCs. This TCR was sampled from a woman aged 30 to 39 in good health and CMV-seropositive. The rearrangement links TRBV6-6 to TRBJ2-7; D not certain. CDR3 sequence (DNA): TGTGCCAGCAGTCGGTCCTACGAGCAGTACTTC. This sequence encodes CASSRSYEQYF.